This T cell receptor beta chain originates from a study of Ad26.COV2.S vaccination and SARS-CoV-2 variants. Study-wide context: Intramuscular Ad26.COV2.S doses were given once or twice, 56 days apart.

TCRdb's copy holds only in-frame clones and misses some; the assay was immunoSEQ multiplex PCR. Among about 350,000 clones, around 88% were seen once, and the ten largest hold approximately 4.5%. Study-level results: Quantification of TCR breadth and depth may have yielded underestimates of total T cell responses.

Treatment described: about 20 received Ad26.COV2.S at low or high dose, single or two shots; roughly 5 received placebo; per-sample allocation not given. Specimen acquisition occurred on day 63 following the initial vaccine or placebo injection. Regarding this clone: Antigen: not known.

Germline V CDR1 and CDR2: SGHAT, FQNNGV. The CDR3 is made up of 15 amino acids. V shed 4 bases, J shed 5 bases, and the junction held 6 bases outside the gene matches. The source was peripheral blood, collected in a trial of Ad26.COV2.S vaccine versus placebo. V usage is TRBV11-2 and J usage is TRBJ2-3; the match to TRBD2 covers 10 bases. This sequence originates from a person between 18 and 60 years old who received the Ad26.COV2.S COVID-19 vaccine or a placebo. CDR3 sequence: CASSSSSGRVDTQYF. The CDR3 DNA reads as TGTGCCAGCAGCTCATCTAGCGGGAGAGTAGATACGCAGTATTTT.